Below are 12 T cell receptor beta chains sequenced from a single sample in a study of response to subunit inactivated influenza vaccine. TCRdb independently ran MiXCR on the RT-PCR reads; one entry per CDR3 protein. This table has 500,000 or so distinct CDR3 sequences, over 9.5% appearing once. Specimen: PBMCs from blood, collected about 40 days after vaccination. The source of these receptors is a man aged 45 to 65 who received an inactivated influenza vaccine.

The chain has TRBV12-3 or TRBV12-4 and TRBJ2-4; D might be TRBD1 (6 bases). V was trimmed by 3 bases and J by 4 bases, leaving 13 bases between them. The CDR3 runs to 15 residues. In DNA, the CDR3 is TGTGCCAGCAGTTTTGGGGGCGAGGAAAAAAACATTCAGTACTTC. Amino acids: CASSFGGEEKNIQYF.

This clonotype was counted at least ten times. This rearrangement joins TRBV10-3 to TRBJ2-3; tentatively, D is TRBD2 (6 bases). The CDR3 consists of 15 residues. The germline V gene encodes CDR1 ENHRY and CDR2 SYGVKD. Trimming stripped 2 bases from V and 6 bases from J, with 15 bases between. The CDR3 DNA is TGTGCCATCAGTGAGGGTAGGAGGGAGTCTGATACGCAGTATTTT. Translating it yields CAISEGRRESDTQYF.

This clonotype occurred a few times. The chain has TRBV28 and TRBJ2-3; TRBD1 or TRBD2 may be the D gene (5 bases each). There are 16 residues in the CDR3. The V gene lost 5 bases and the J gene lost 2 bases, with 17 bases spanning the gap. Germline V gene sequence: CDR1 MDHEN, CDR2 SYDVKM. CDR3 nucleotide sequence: TGTGCCAGCAGTCCCAACTCATGGGGGTACACAGATACGCAGTATTTT. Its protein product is CASSPNSWGYTDTQYF.

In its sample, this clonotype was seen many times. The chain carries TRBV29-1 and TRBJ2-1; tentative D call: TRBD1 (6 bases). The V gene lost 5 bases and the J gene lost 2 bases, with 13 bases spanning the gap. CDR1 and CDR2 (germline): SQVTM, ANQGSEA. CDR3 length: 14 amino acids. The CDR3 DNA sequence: TGCAGCGTTCGAACAGGGTCGACCTACAATGAGCAGTTCTTC. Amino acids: CSVRTGSTYNEQFF.

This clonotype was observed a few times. The CDR3 region has the DNA TGTGCCAGCAGTTACTCGATCCCTCGGCAGGGCCTGGGTGAGACCCAGTACTTC. Its protein is CASSYSIPRQGLGETQYF. This chain links TRBV6-5 with TRBJ2-5, with D maybe TRBD1 (5 bases). Germline lookup yields CDR1 MNHEY and CDR2 SVGAGI. The germline V and J ends were trimmed by 0 bases and 5 bases, with 22 bases remaining between them. The CDR3 has 18 residues.

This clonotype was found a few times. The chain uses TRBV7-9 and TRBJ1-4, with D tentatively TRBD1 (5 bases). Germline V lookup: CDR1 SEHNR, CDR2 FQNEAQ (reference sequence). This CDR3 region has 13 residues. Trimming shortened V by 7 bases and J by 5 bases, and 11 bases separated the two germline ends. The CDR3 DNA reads TGTGCCAGCACCGGGGGGAGAAATGAAAAACTGTTTTTT. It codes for CASTGGRNEKLFF.

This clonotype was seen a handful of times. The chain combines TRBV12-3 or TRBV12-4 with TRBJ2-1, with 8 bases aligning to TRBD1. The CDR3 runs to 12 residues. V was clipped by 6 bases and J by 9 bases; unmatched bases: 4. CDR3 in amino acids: CASSKDRVEQFF. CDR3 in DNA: TGTGCCAGCAGCAAGGACAGGGTTGAGCAGTTCTTC.

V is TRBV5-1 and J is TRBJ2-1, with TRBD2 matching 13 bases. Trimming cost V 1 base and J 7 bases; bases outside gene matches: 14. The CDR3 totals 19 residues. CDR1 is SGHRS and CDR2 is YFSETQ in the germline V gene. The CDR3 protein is CASSLRRLAGGRVLNEQFF. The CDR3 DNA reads TGCGCCAGCAGCTTGAGAAGACTAGCGGGAGGAAGGGTATTGAATGAGCAGTTCTTC. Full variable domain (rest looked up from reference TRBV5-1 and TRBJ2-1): KAGVTQTPRYLIKTRGQQVTLSCSPISGHRSVSWYQQTPGQGLQFLFEYFSETQRNKGNFPGRFSGRQFSNSRSEMNVSTLELGDSALYLCASSLRRLAGGRVLNEQFFGPGTRLTVL.

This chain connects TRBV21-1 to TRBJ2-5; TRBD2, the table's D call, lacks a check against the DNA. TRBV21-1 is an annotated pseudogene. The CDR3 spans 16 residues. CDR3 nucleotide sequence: TGTGCCAGCAGCAAAGGGGAGGGGGGGGCCGAAGAGACCCAGTACTTC. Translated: CASSKGEGGAEETQYF.

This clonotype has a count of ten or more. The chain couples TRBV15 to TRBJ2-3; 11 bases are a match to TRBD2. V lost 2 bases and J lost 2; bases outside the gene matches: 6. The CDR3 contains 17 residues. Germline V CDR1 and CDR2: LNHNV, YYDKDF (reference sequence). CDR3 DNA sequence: TGTGCCACCAGCAGATTAGCGGGAGGGCCTTACACAGATACGCAGTATTTT. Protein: CATSRLAGGPYTDTQYF.

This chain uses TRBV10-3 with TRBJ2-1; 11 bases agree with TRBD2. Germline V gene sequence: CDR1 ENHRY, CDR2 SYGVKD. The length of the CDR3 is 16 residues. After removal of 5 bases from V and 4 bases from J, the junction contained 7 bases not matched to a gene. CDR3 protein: CAISNTGTSGYNEQFF. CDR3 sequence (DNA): TGTGCCATCAGTAATACCGGGACTAGCGGATACAATGAGCAGTTCTTC.

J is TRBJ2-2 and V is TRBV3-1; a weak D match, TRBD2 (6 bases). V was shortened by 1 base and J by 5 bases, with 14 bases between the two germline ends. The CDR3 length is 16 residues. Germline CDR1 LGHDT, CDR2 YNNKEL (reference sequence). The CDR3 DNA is TGTGCCAGCAGCCAAGTCTTTACTAGCCGTACCGGGGAGCTGTTTTTT. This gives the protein CASSQVFTSRTGELFF.